This entry features one T cell receptor (beta chain) sequence. The data derive from a study of blood T cell repertoires in COVID-19. Looked up from germline, CDR1 is SGHVS and CDR2 is FQNEAQ. The CDR3 loop spans 16 amino acids. J was trimmed by 0 bases and V by 2 bases; bases with no gene match: 5. TCRdb's copy holds only in-frame clones and misses some; the assay was immunoSEQ multiplex PCR. This table has 250,000 to 300,000 clones, roughly 85% appearing once. Sample: peripheral blood. The rearrangement joins TRBV7-8 to TRBJ2-7, with 9 positions matching TRBD1. This TCR was sampled from a woman in her 70s with acute or convalescent COVID-19. DNA for the CDR3: TGTGCCAGCAGCTTATTACAGGGGGCCAGCTCCTACGAGCAGTACTTC. This sequence encodes CASSLLQGASSYEQYF. Full variable domain (rest looked up from reference TRBV7-8 and TRBJ2-7): GAGVSQSPRYKVAKRGQDVALRCDPISGHVSLFWYQQALGQGPEFLTYFQNEAQLDKSGLPSDRFFAERPEGSVSTLKIQRTQQEDSAVYLCASSLLQGASSYEQYFGPGTRLTVT.